A selection of T cell receptor beta chains follows, all from one sample in a study of CD8+CD57+ T cells in acquired aplastic anemia. TCRdb re-derived calls from the reads in MiXCR, one entry per CDR3 protein. The sample yields roughly 130,000 distinct CDR3 sequences, roughly 50% seen once. The sequencing input was sorted CD4+, CD8+, or CD8+CD57+ T cells (not recorded which) from PBMCs. These receptors were collected from a human donor in good health, serving as a control. Each CDR3 is given with its conserved first and last residue. A D gene is named only where the DNA matches it firmly. Size tells how often a clone was seen (once, few, many) or the class of an expanded clone, and some rows leave it out.

V gene: TRBV19
clone size: few
D gene: NA
J gene: TRBJ2-7
CDR3 protein: CASSPPGVADEQYF
CDR3 DNA: TGTGCCAGTAGTCCCCCAGGGGTCGCCGACGAGCAGTACTTC

V gene: TRBV11-2
clone size: NA
D gene: TRBD1
J gene: TRBJ1-2
CDR3 protein: CASSPYTTTGNYGYTF
CDR3 DNA: TGTGCCAGCAGCCCCTATACTACGACAGGGAACTATGGCTACACCTTC

V gene: TRBV18
clone size: many
D gene: NA
J gene: TRBJ2-7
CDR3 protein: CASSPPDGMYEQYF
CDR3 DNA: TGTGCCAGCTCACCACCGGACGGCATGTACGAGCAGTACTTC

V gene: TRBV30
clone size: NA
D gene: NA
J gene: TRBJ1-3
CDR3 protein: CAWKSPGGVVSGNTIYF
CDR3 DNA: TGTGCCTGGAAGTCGCCGGGGGGGGTCGTCTCTGGAAACACCATATATTTT

V gene: TRBV7-2
clone size: many
D gene: TRBD1
J gene: TRBJ1-3
CDR3 protein: CASSTAGGQYSGNTIYF
CDR3 DNA: TGTGCCAGCAGCACAGCAGGGGGACAGTACTCTGGAAACACCATATATTTT

V gene: TRBV20-1
clone size: NA
D gene: TRBD2
J gene: TRBJ2-7
CDR3 protein: CSARPGGISYEQYF
CDR3 DNA: TGCAGTGCCAGACCGGGGGGAATCTCCTACGAGCAGTACTTC

V gene: TRBV20-1
clone size: NA
D gene: NA
J gene: TRBJ1-5
CDR3 protein: CSASGEYWVQHF
CDR3 DNA: TGCAGTGCCAGCGGCGAGTATTGGGTCCAGCATTTT

V gene: TRBV10-3
clone size: medium-sized
D gene: NA
J gene: TRBJ1-2
CDR3 protein: CAIRRTLGDYGYTF
CDR3 DNA: TGTGCCATCAGGCGGACCCTCGGAGACTATGGCTACACCTTC

V gene: TRBV12-3/TRBV12-4
clone size: many
D gene: NA
J gene: TRBJ1-1
CDR3 protein: CASSPLENTEAFF
CDR3 DNA: TGTGCCAGCAGCCCTTTAGAGAACACTGAAGCTTTCTTT

V gene: TRBV2
clone size: once
D gene: NA
J gene: TRBJ2-7
CDR3 protein: CASSLQGSSYEQYF
CDR3 DNA: TGTGCCAGCAGCCTCCAGGGGAGCTCCTACGAGCAGTACTTC

V gene: TRBV20-1
clone size: many
D gene: NA
J gene: TRBJ1-4
CDR3 protein: CSARDPVFNEKLFF
CDR3 DNA: TGCAGTGCTAGAGACCCAGTATTTAATGAAAAACTGTTTTTT

V gene: TRBV2
clone size: NA
D gene: NA
J gene: TRBJ1-1
CDR3 protein: CASSYDMEAFF
CDR3 DNA: TGTGCCAGCAGTTACGACATGGAAGCTTTCTTT

V gene: TRBV11-1
clone size: many
D gene: TRBD2
J gene: TRBJ2-2
CDR3 protein: CASSLALTSGGASGTGELFF
CDR3 DNA: TGTGCCAGCAGCTTAGCGCTGACTAGCGGGGGGGCCTCGGGCACCGGGGAGCTGTTTTTT

V gene: TRBV4-1
clone size: NA
D gene: NA
J gene: TRBJ1-3
CDR3 protein: CASSQEETSSGNTIYF
CDR3 DNA: TGCGCCAGCAGCCAAGAGGAAACAAGCTCTGGAAACACCATATATTTT

V gene: TRBV29-1
clone size: many
D gene: TRBD2
J gene: TRBJ2-5
CDR3 protein: CSALETSGGIQETQYF
CDR3 DNA: TGCAGCGCCCTAGAGACTAGCGGGGGGATTCAAGAGACCCAGTACTTC

V gene: TRBV2
clone size: NA
D gene: NA
J gene: TRBJ1-1
CDR3 protein: CASKDSEAFF
CDR3 DNA: TGTGCCAGCAAGGATTCTGAAGCTTTCTTT

V gene: TRBV4-3
clone size: many
D gene: NA
J gene: TRBJ1-1
CDR3 protein: CASSRIRQAEAFF
CDR3 DNA: TGCGCCAGCAGCCGCATAAGACAGGCTGAAGCTTTCTTT

V gene: TRBV20-1
clone size: many
D gene: TRBD1
J gene: TRBJ1-3
CDR3 protein: CSAIPGQLSGNTIYF
CDR3 DNA: TGCAGTGCTATTCCGGGACAGCTTTCTGGAAACACCATATATTTT

V gene: TRBV24-1
clone size: NA
D gene: NA
J gene: TRBJ2-2
CDR3 protein: CATSELRGTGELFF
CDR3 DNA: TGTGCCACCAGTGAGCTCAGGGGAACCGGGGAGCTGTTTTTT

V gene: TRBV2
clone size: NA
D gene: TRBD1
J gene: TRBJ1-1
CDR3 protein: CTSSGTASEAFF
CDR3 DNA: TGTACCAGCAGTGGGACAGCATCCGAAGCTTTCTTT

V gene: TRBV3-1
clone size: many
D gene: NA
J gene: TRBJ2-7
CDR3 protein: CASSPDSGRLLYF
CDR3 DNA: TGTGCCAGCAGCCCCGATTCGGGACGGCTTCTGTACTTC

V gene: TRBV7-2
clone size: NA
D gene: NA
J gene: TRBJ2-3
CDR3 protein: CASSLVDTDTPYF
CDR3 DNA: TGTGCCAGCAGCTTAGTGGACACAGATACGCCGTATTTT

V gene: TRBV14
clone size: NA
D gene: TRBD1
J gene: TRBJ2-5
CDR3 protein: CASSSRDRGGETQYF
CDR3 DNA: TGTGCCAGCAGCTCCCGGGACAGGGGTGGAGAGACCCAGTACTTC

V gene: TRBV6-1
clone size: many
D gene: TRBD1
J gene: TRBJ1-2
CDR3 protein: CATHIGQGLYGYTF
CDR3 DNA: TGTGCCACTCACATCGGACAGGGCCTGTATGGCTACACCTTC

V gene: TRBV5-1
clone size: many
D gene: TRBD1
J gene: TRBJ2-2
CDR3 protein: CASSPGTGGTGELFF
CDR3 DNA: TGCGCCAGCAGCCCAGGGACAGGGGGCACCGGGGAGCTGTTTTTT

V gene: TRBV27
clone size: NA
D gene: NA
J gene: TRBJ2-1
CDR3 protein: CASSWNQNSYNEQFF
CDR3 DNA: TGTGCCAGCAGTTGGAACCAGAACTCCTACAATGAGCAGTTCTTC

V gene: TRBV11-1
clone size: once
D gene: NA
J gene: TRBJ1-2
CDR3 protein: CASSLVPSAQFYGYTF
CDR3 DNA: TGTGCCAGCAGCTTAGTACCCTCCGCGCAATTCTATGGCTACACCTTC

V gene: TRBV25-1
clone size: NA
D gene: NA
J gene: TRBJ2-1
CDR3 protein: CASSLFGVGNEQFF
CDR3 DNA: TGTGCCAGCAGCCTTTTTGGGGTGGGGAATGAGCAGTTCTTC

V gene: TRBV14
clone size: many
D gene: NA
J gene: TRBJ2-5
CDR3 protein: CASSQRGYGTQYF
CDR3 DNA: TGTGCCAGCAGCCAGAGGGGCTATGGGACCCAGTACTTC

V gene: TRBV20-1
clone size: NA
D gene: NA
J gene: TRBJ2-3
CDR3 protein: CSAQGFSPDTQYF
CDR3 DNA: TGCAGTGCCCAAGGGTTTAGCCCAGATACGCAGTATTTT

V gene: TRBV5-6
clone size: many
D gene: NA
J gene: TRBJ1-2
CDR3 protein: CASSSTVGYGYTF
CDR3 DNA: TGTGCCAGCAGCTCAACAGTGGGGTATGGCTACACCTTC

V gene: TRBV11-1
clone size: NA
D gene: TRBD1
J gene: TRBJ2-1
CDR3 protein: CASSLPTGWNEQFF
CDR3 DNA: TGTGCCAGCAGCCTCCCGACAGGGTGGAATGAGCAGTTCTTC

V gene: TRBV29-1
clone size: once
D gene: NA
J gene: TRBJ2-7
CDR3 protein: CSVAPSDGPYEQYF
CDR3 DNA: TGCAGCGTTGCCCCCTCAGACGGACCCTACGAGCAGTACTTC

V gene: TRBV6-1
clone size: NA
D gene: TRBD2
J gene: TRBJ2-1
CDR3 protein: CASTYGGAGRDNEQLF
CDR3 DNA: TGTGCCAGCACCTACGGGGGGGCGGGGAGGGACAATGAGCAGCTCTTC

V gene: TRBV5-1
clone size: NA
D gene: NA
J gene: TRBJ2-7
CDR3 protein: CASSLASLSYEQYF
CDR3 DNA: TGCGCCAGCAGCTTGGCCTCACTTTCCTACGAGCAGTACTTC

V gene: TRBV6-5
clone size: many
D gene: TRBD1
J gene: TRBJ1-2
CDR3 protein: CASSYFTGVGGYTF
CDR3 DNA: TGTGCCAGCAGTTACTTTACAGGGGTGGGGGGCTACACCTTC

V gene: TRBV25-1
clone size: NA
D gene: NA
J gene: TRBJ1-5
CDR3 protein: CASSELGGQPQHF
CDR3 DNA: TGTGCCAGCAGTGAATTGGGGGGTCAGCCCCAGCATTTT

V gene: TRBV25-1
clone size: few
D gene: NA
J gene: TRBJ1-1
CDR3 protein: CASSAPVARAFF
CDR3 DNA: TGTGCCAGCAGTGCCCCAGTCGCTCGAGCTTTCTTT

V gene: TRBV15
clone size: many
D gene: NA
J gene: TRBJ1-5
CDR3 protein: CATSRDHVDQPQHF
CDR3 DNA: TGTGCCACCAGCAGAGATCACGTGGATCAGCCCCAGCATTTT